The entry below describes one T cell receptor (beta chain). The data were taken from a study of cytomegalovirus exposure and HLA in healthy donors. Measured with immunoSEQ multiplex PCR; TCRdb has only the in-frame clones, and not every one. This repertoire shows 150,000 to 200,000 clones, over 85% found once; its top ten account for 10%. Sequencing was carried out using PBMCs. The source is a woman aged 18 to 35 in good health and CMV-seropositive.

The CDR3 is CASSPRTGDEAWYNEQFF. For the CDR3, the DNA is TGTGCCAGCAGCCCAAGGACAGGGGATGAGGCGTGGTACAATGAGCAGTTCTTC. The chain links TRBV7-9 to TRBJ2-1; 9 nucleotides agree with TRBD1. The junction had 15 bases not matched to a gene; V was cut back by 5 bases and J by 4 bases. Germline V CDR1 and CDR2: SEHNR, FQNEAQ (reference sequence). This CDR3 comprises 18 residues.